The present entry profiles one T cell receptor beta chain with its context. This entry comes from a study of blood T cell repertoires in COVID-19. Study processing details: For nucleated cells, counts were estimated from reference gene primer amplification. The protocol was immunoSEQ multiplex PCR, while the TCRdb copy is restricted to in-frame clones and leaves out a portion. The D gene and trimming were derived from the DNA, and the V and J assignments and clone size from that table. The table has under 300,000 clones, over 65% seen once; the top ten hold 4.6%. Material: peripheral blood. The sequence was obtained from a man between 60 and 75 years old who had recovered from COVID-19.

The DNA of the CDR3 is TGCGCCAGCAGCTTGGACGTGGGAGTCAGCTACAATGAGCAGTTCTTC. It codes for CASSLDVGVSYNEQFF. The chain couples TRBV5-1 to TRBJ2-1; D may be TRBD2 (5 bases). V lost 0 bases and J 3 bases, leaving 13 bases between the germline ends. The CDR3 extends over 16 amino acids. Germline V gives CDR1 SGHRS, CDR2 YFSETQ.